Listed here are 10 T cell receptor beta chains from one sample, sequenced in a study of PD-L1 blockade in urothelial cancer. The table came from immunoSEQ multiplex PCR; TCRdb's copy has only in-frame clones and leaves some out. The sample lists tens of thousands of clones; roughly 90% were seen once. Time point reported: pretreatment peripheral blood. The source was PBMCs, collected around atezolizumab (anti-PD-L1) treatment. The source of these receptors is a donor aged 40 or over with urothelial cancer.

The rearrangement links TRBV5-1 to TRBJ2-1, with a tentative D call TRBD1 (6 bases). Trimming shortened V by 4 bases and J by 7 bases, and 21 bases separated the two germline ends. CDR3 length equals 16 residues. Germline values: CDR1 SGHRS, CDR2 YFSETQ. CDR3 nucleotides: TGCGCCAGCAGCCTTGGAGTAGGACAGAAGGTTAATGAGCAGTTCTTC. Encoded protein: CASSLGVGQKVNEQFF.

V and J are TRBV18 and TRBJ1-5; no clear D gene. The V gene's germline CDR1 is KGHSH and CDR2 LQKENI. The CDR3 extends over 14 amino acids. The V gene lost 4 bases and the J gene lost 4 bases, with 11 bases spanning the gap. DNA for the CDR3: TGTGCCAGCTCACTGGCGGGTTTTAATCAGCCCCAGCATTTT. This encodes CASSLAGFNQPQHF.

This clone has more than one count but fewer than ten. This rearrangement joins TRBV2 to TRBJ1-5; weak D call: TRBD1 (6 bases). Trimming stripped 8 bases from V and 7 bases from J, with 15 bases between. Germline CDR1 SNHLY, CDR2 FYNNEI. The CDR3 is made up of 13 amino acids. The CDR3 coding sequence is TGTGCCAGCCGTTGGGGGGGCGACCAGCCCCAGCATTTT. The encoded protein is CASRWGGDQPQHF. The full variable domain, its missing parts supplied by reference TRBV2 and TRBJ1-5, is EPEVTQTPSHQVTQMGQEVILRCVPISNHLYFYWYRQILGQKVEFLVSFYNNEISEKSEIFDDQFSVERPDGSNFTLKIRSTKLEDSAMYFCASRWGGDQPQHFGDGTRLSIL.

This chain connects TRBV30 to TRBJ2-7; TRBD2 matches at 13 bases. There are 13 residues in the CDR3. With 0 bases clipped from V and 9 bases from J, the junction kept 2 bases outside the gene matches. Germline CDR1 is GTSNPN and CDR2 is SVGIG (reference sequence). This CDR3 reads CAWSVRLAGGQYF. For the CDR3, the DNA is TGTGCCTGGAGTGTACGACTAGCGGGAGGGCAGTACTTC.

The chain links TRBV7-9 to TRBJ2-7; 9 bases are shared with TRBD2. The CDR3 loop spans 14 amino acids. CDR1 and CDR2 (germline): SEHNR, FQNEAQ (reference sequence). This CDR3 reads CAAGTSGSPYEQYF. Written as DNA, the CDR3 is TGTGCGGCGGGCACTAGCGGGTCCCCCTACGAGCAGTACTTC.

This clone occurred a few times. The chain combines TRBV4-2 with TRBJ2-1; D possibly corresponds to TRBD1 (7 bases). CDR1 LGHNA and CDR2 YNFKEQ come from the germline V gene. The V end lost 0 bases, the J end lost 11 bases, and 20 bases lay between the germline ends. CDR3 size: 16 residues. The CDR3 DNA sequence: TGTGCCAGCAGCCAAGATCGTCAGGGGGGCCGGGGGAAGCAGTTCTTC. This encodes CASSQDRQGGRGKQFF.

The CDR3 DNA reads TGCAGCGTTCGGTCGGGTGGGGAGACCCAGTACTTC. Amino acid sequence: CSVRSGGETQYF. V and J are TRBV29-1 and TRBJ2-5; D ambiguous. This CDR3 has 12 residues. Trimming pared 5 bases from V and 5 bases from J, leaving 12 bases between. Looked up from germline, CDR1 is SQVTM and CDR2 is ANQGSEA.

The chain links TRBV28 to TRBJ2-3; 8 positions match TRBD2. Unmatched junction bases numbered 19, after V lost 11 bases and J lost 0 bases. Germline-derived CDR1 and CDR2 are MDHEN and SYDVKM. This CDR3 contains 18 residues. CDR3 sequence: CAALSPGRADFSTDTQYF. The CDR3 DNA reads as TGTGCCGCCCTCTCTCCCGGGAGGGCCGACTTTAGCACAGATACGCAGTATTTT.

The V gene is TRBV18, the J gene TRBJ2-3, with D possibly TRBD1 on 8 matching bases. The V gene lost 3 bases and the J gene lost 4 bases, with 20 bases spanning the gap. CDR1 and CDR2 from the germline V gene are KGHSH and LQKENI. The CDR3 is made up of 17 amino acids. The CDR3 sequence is CASSPRGGPGGPDTQYF. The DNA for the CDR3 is TGTGCCAGCTCACCTAGGGGAGGGCCAGGGGGCCCAGATACGCAGTATTTT.

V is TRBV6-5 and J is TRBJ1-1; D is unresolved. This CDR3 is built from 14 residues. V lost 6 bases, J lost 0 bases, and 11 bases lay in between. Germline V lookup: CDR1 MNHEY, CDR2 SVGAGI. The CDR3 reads CASSPGWMNTEAFF. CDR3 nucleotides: TGTGCCAGCAGCCCGGGTTGGATGAACACTGAAGCTTTCTTT.